These 29 T cell receptor beta chains share one sample of origin, sequenced in a study of response to subunit inactivated influenza vaccine. MiXCR, applied by TCRdb to the RT-PCR reads, yields one record per CDR3 protein. The sample consists of hundreds of thousands of distinct CDR3 sequences, 12% of them appearing once. The sample was non-naive T cells sorted from PBMCs, taken around 15 days before vaccination. The receptor source for this set is a man aged 45-60 years who received an inactivated influenza vaccine.

The rearrangement links TRBV10-3 to TRBJ1-2, with 7 bases that match TRBD1. CDR3 length equals 15 residues. Trimming at V came to 0 bases and at J to 5 bases, leaving 6 bases not matched to a gene. From germline, CDR1 is ENHRY and CDR2 SYGVKD. CDR3 in DNA: TGTGCCATCAGTGAGTCGACAGGGAGAAAGTATGGCTACACCTTC. It specifies CAISESTGRKYGYTF.

The chain couples TRBV4-3 to TRBJ2-2; D is possibly TRBD2 (6 bases). CDR1 LGHNA and CDR2 YSLEER come from the germline V gene. V lost 3 bases, J lost 5 bases, and 13 bases lay in between. CDR3 size: 15 residues. This CDR3 reads CASSQFRGGTGELFF. CDR3 in DNA: TGCGCCAGCAGCCAGTTTAGGGGAGGAACCGGGGAGCTGTTTTTT.

This clonotype has just a few counts. The chain combines TRBV6-4 with TRBJ2-2, with a possible D match to TRBD1 (5 bases). Between the trimmed V and J ends, which lost 0 bases and 6 bases, there was a span of 8 bases. The CDR3 spans 14 residues. Per the germline V gene, CDR1 is MRHNA and CDR2 is SNTAGT. The CDR3 is CASSDSIRAGELFF. In nucleotides, the CDR3 is TGTGCCAGCAGTGACTCGATCAGGGCCGGGGAGCTGTTTTTT.

The rearrangement links TRBV7-8 to TRBJ2-1, with D hard to call. The CDR3 consists of 13 residues. Per the germline V gene, CDR1 is SGHVS and CDR2 is FQNEAQ. Trimming shortened V by 5 bases and J by 4 bases, and 9 bases separated the two germline ends. The CDR3 is CASSPARYNEQFF. CDR3 DNA: TGTGCCAGCAGCCCTGCGCGGTACAATGAGCAGTTCTTC. The entire variable domain, with the rest obtained from reference TRBV7-8 and TRBJ2-1, is as follows: GAGVSQSPRYKVAKRGQDVALRCDPISGHVSLFWYQQALGQGPEFLTYFQNEAQLDKSGLPSDRFFAERPEGSVSTLKIQRTQQEDSAVYLCASSPARYNEQFFGPGTRLTVL.

This clonotype was counted ten times or more. The chain uses TRBV6-2 or TRBV6-3 and TRBJ1-1; no clear D gene. The CDR3 length is 15 residues. Trimming pared 7 bases from V and 1 base from J, leaving 16 bases between. Germline CDR1 and CDR2: MNHEY and SVGEGT. The CDR3 reads CASKTNAGWNTEAFF. The CDR3 DNA reads TGTGCCAGCAAGACAAACGCGGGCTGGAACACTGAAGCTTTCTTT.

The chain employs TRBV5-6 and TRBJ2-7; 8 bases fit TRBD1. V was pared by 6 bases and J by 4 bases, with 12 bases of the junction left unmatched. The CDR3 loop spans 15 amino acids. Germline values: CDR1 SGHDT, CDR2 YYEEEE. This CDR3 is CASTLGWTGQYEQYF. The CDR3 coding sequence is TGTGCCAGCACCCTGGGCTGGACAGGGCAGTACGAGCAGTACTTC.

This clonotype was detected a few times. J is TRBJ2-5 and V is TRBV5-6; 15 positions agree with TRBD2. CDR1 is SGHDT and CDR2 is YYEEEE in the germline V gene. The CDR3 runs to 17 residues. V lost 5 bases and J lost 5; bases outside the gene matches: 10. The CDR3: CASSRLGLAGGGETQYF. The CDR3 DNA reads as TGTGCCAGCAGTCGACTGGGACTAGCGGGGGGAGGTGAGACCCAGTACTTC. Full variable domain (missing parts from reference TRBV5-6 and TRBJ2-5): DAGVTQSPTHLIKTRGQQVTLRCSPKSGHDTVSWYQQALGQGPQFIFQYYEEEERQRGNFPDRFSGHQFPNYSSELNVNALLLGDSALYLCASSRLGLAGGGETQYFGPGTRLLVL.

In this sample, this clonotype turned up a few times. J is TRBJ1-4 and V is TRBV5-1; 9 nucleotides line up with TRBD1. V was pared by 3 bases and J by 8 bases, with 8 bases of the junction left unmatched. This CDR3 has 15 amino acids. Germline V gene data show CDR1 as SGHRS and CDR2 as YFSETQ. DNA of the CDR3: TGCGCCAGCAGCTGGGGGACAGGGAGGAACGAAAAACTGTTTTTT. Translation: CASSWGTGRNEKLFF. Complete variable domain (other parts from reference TRBV5-1 and TRBJ1-4): KAGVTQTPRYLIKTRGQQVTLSCSPISGHRSVSWYQQTPGQGLQFLFEYFSETQRNKGNFPGRFSGRQFSNSRSEMNVSTLELGDSALYLCASSWGTGRNEKLFFGSGTQLSVL.

The chain combines TRBV20-1 with TRBJ1-1; 7 positions agree with TRBD1. This CDR3 is 13 amino acids long. Germline CDR1 DFQATT, CDR2 SNEGSKA (reference sequence). After removal of 2 bases from V and 4 bases from J, the junction contained 4 bases not matched to a gene. Written as DNA, the CDR3 is TGCAGTGCTAGATCCAGGACAGGCACTGAAGCTTTCTTT. Residues: CSARSRTGTEAFF.

The genes are TRBV6-1 and TRBJ2-7; weak D call: TRBD1 (6 bases). The CDR3 extends over 14 amino acids. V dropped 6 bases and J dropped 6 bases, with 18 bases sitting between them. Germline V gene data show CDR1 as MNHNS and CDR2 as SASEGT. CDR3 bases: TGTGCCAGCAGGCGATTACAGGGACCGACCGAGCAGTACTTC. This encodes CASRRLQGPTEQYF.

A few counts support this clonotype. The chain carries TRBV20-1 and TRBJ2-3; D is uncertain. CDR1 is DFQATT and CDR2 is SNEGSKA in the germline V gene (reference sequence). Trimming took 3 bases from V and 7 from J, leaving 14 bases between them. The CDR3 loop spans 13 amino acids. The CDR3 nucleotides read TGCAGTGCTAGCTCAATCGGGTTGAATACGCAGTATTTT. Protein product: CSASSIGLNTQYF.

This clonotype was seen more than once but under ten times. The junction differs from germline at one of its ends, possibly a read error. The chain links TRBV29-1 to TRBJ1-2; D is perhaps TRBD1 (5 bases). This CDR3 comprises 15 residues. Germline loops: CDR1 SQVTM, CDR2 ANQGSEA. CDR3 coding DNA: TGCAGCATTGAAGTTGGGCAGGGAGACTACAATGGCTACACCTTC. This encodes CSIEVGQGDYNGYTF. Drawing the rest from reference TRBV29-1 and TRBJ1-2, the complete variable domain is SAVISQKPSRDICQRGTSLTIQCQVDSQVTMMFWYRQQPGQSLTLIATANQGSEATYESGFVIDKFPISRPNLTFSTLTVSNMSPEDSSIYLCSIEVGQGDYNGYTFGSGTRLTVV.

This clonotype was detected ten times or more. V gene TRBV9 combines with J gene TRBJ2-7; D may be TRBD1 or TRBD2 (5 bases each). Germline CDR1 reads SGDLS; CDR2 reads YYNGEE. Between the trimmed V and J ends, which lost 4 bases and 7 bases, there was a span of 18 bases. This CDR3 contains 14 residues. Written as DNA, the CDR3 is TGTGCCAGCAGCACACAACCCGGGACGAGAGAGCAGTACTTC. Its protein product is CASSTQPGTREQYF.

The rearrangement uses TRBV28 and TRBJ1-5; 9 bases align to TRBD1. The CDR3 covers 16 residues. V lost 6 bases and J lost 3; bases outside the gene matches: 9. Germline CDR1 reads MDHEN; CDR2 reads SYDVKM. The CDR3 DNA reads TGTGCCAGCAGCAAAACCGGGACAGGGACCAATCAGCCCCAGCATTTT. This gives the protein CASSKTGTGTNQPQHF.

V gene TRBV7-8 combines with J gene TRBJ1-1; 9 bases fit TRBD1. The germline gives CDR1 SGHVS, CDR2 FQNEAQ. After removal of 5 bases from V and 3 bases from J, the junction contained 16 bases not matched to a gene. The CDR3 contains 18 residues. The CDR3 DNA reads TGTGCCAGCAGCCTCATAGCCCCCATCGGGACAGGGCACACTGAAGCTTTCTTT. It encodes CASSLIAPIGTGHTEAFF.

In its sample, this clonotype was seen many times. The chain couples TRBV27 to TRBJ2-5, with 10 nucleotides matching TRBD1. Trimming took 5 bases from V and 5 from J; bases not matched to a gene: 8. In germline, CDR1 is MNHEY, CDR2 SMNVEV (reference sequence). The CDR3 is made up of 15 amino acids. The CDR3 coding sequence is TGTGCCAGCAGTCGACAGGGGGCGCGCGGGGAGACCCAGTACTTC. Translation gives CASSRQGARGETQYF.

This clonotype was seen only a few times. The genes are TRBV9 and TRBJ2-2; 11 nucleotides line up with TRBD1. J lost 3 bases, V lost 4 bases, and 5 bases had no gene match. Germline loops: CDR1 SGDLS, CDR2 YYNGEE. The CDR3 is 16 amino acids. The CDR3 nucleotides are TGTGCCAGCAGCCGAGGGGACAGGGGGTACACCGGGGAGCTGTTTTTT. It yields the protein CASSRGDRGYTGELFF. Supplemented by reference TRBV9 and TRBJ2-2, the full variable domain reads DSGVTQTPKHLITATGQRVTLRCSPRSGDLSVYWYQQSLDQGLQFLIQYYNGEERAKGNILERFSAQQFPDLHSELNLSSLELGDSALYFCASSRGDRGYTGELFFGEGSRLTVL.

This clonotype was counted only a few times. The CDR3 protein is CASSPLGFRRANTEAFF. DNA of the CDR3: TGTGCCAGCTCACCACTAGGATTCCGGCGGGCGAACACTGAAGCTTTCTTT. The chain uses TRBV18 and TRBJ1-1, with D hard to call. The germline V gene encodes CDR1 KGHSH and CDR2 LQKENI. Trimming took 1 base from V and 1 from J, leaving 16 bases between them. The CDR3 has 17 amino acids.

The chain uses TRBV28 and TRBJ1-2; D is possibly TRBD1 (5 bases). There are 16 residues in the CDR3. Germline CDR1 MDHEN, CDR2 SYDVKM. Trimming cost V 6 bases and J 0 bases, with 17 bases left between them. In nucleotides, the CDR3 is TGTGCCAGCAGCAAGGGACCCGTATCCTCTAACTATGGCTACACCTTC. This encodes CASSKGPVSSNYGYTF.

This clonotype was counted between two and nine times. V and J are TRBV9 and TRBJ2-3; D gene unclear. Trimming pared 0 bases from V and 1 base from J, leaving 9 bases between. This CDR3 is built from 15 residues. CDR1 and CDR2 from the germline V gene are SGDLS and YYNGEE. Here the CDR3 DNA reads TGTGCCAGCAGCGTAGCCAGCCTTGGCACAGATACGCAGTATTTT. It is translated as CASSVASLGTDTQYF.

This clonotype was seen at least ten times. This chain joins TRBV5-1 and TRBJ2-3; 11 nucleotides line up with TRBD2. From germline, CDR1 is SGHRS and CDR2 YFSETQ. This CDR3 comprises 17 residues. V was clipped by 4 bases and J by 2 bases; unmatched bases: 9. CDR3 sequence: CASSRQGLADFTDTQYF. CDR3 nucleotide sequence: TGCGCCAGCAGCCGCCAGGGACTAGCGGACTTCACAGATACGCAGTATTTT.

This chain joins TRBV3-1 and TRBJ1-1; 8 nucleotides line up with TRBD1. The CDR3 is 14 amino acids. Per germline, CDR1 LGHDT and CDR2 YNNKEL (reference sequence). The junction had 8 bases not matched to a gene; V was cut back by 7 bases and J by 4 bases. The CDR3 loop is CASTATGGLTEAFF. The CDR3 nucleotides read TGTGCCAGCACCGCAACAGGGGGTCTCACTGAAGCTTTCTTT.

The V and J genes are TRBV3-1 and TRBJ1-5; no definite D call. V lost 3 bases and J lost 3, with 9 bases in between. Looked up from germline, CDR1 is LGHDT and CDR2 is YNNKEL (reference sequence). The CDR3 contains 14 residues. CDR3 in amino acids: CASSQWGTNQPQHF. The CDR3 DNA follows: TGTGCCAGCAGCCAGTGGGGAACCAATCAGCCCCAGCATTTT.

This clonotype was detected many times. The rearrangement links TRBV18 to TRBJ2-3, with 8 bases that match TRBD2. Germline CDR1 reads KGHSH; CDR2 reads LQKENI. The CDR3 extends over 16 amino acids. The ends lost 0 bases at V and 5 bases at J; junction bases unmatched: 7. As DNA, the CDR3 is TGTGCCAGCTCACCACCCGTGGCGGGAGGCAGAGATACGCAGTATTTT. Translation: CASSPPVAGGRDTQYF. The whole variable domain, filled in from reference TRBV18 and TRBJ2-3, reads NAGVMQNPRHLVRRRGQEARLRCSPMKGHSHVYWYRQLPEEGLKFMVYLQKENIIDESGMPKERFSAEFPKEGPSILRIQQVVRGDSAAYFCASSPPVAGGRDTQYFGPGTRLTVL.

This chain joins TRBV20-1 and TRBJ2-1; unclear D gene. This CDR3 spans 13 amino acids. Per germline, CDR1 DFQATT and CDR2 SNEGSKA (reference sequence). V was pared by 3 bases and J by 8 bases, with 14 bases between. The CDR3 reads CSASPHRRDEQFF. For the CDR3, the DNA is TGCAGTGCTAGCCCCCACCGACGTGATGAGCAGTTCTTC.

This clonotype has a count of ten or more. The chain couples TRBV9 to TRBJ2-5, with TRBD2 matching 9 bases. V lost 4 bases and J lost 5; bases outside the gene matches: 9. CDR1 is SGDLS and CDR2 is YYNGEE in the germline V gene. The CDR3 sequence is 15 residues long. DNA for the CDR3: TGTGCCAGCAGCTCCCAAGCGGGAGGCCAGGAGACCCAGTACTTC. Its translation: CASSSQAGGQETQYF.

This clonotype has just a few counts. The chain is built from TRBV7-9 and TRBJ1-5; D remains unclear. V was clipped by 1 base and J by 3 bases, with 13 bases between them. Germline V CDR1 and CDR2: SEHNR, FQNEAQ (reference sequence). This CDR3 spans 16 amino acids. The CDR3 bases are TGTGCCAGCAGCTTAGGCGGGGTTGATGTCAATCAGCCCCAGCATTTT. It encodes CASSLGGVDVNQPQHF.

This clonotype was observed a handful of times. V is TRBV6-2 or TRBV6-3 and J is TRBJ1-2, with a weak D call TRBD1 (6 bases). This CDR3 has 13 residues. Trimming took off 7 bases at V and 4 bases at J, with 13 bases between the two ends. Germline V CDR1 and CDR2: MNHEY, SVGEGT. CDR3 protein: CASTPTGGYGYTF. CDR3 DNA sequence: TGTGCCAGCACTCCGACAGGAGGCTATGGCTACACCTTC.

This clonotype was detected only a few times. This chain links TRBV20-1 with TRBJ2-3, with TRBD1 identical over 7 bases. The CDR3 runs 12 residues. The germline V gene encodes CDR1 DFQATT and CDR2 SNEGSKA (reference sequence). V shed 7 bases, J shed 6 bases, and the junction held 7 bases outside the gene matches. The CDR3: CSEGDSGDTQYF. The DNA of the CDR3 is TGCAGTGAGGGGGACAGTGGGGATACGCAGTATTTT.